This T cell receptor beta chain was found in a study of response to subunit inactivated influenza vaccine. Whole-study results and caveats: Authors suggested each seasonal flu vaccination may recruit only limited numbers of new T cells.

This clonotype occurred many times. Its target is unknown. TCRdb re-analysed the RT-PCR reads in MiXCR, keeping a single row per CDR3 protein. The sample has about 180,000 distinct CDR3 sequences, approximately 8.7% seen once; the top ten hold 11%. The trim removed 0 bases at V and 10 bases at J, leaving 7 bases unmatched. The CDR3 consists of 15 residues. Germline V lookup: CDR1 LGHNA, CDR2 YNFKEQ. The J gene is TRBJ1-1, the V gene TRBV4-2, with TRBD1 identical over 11 bases. The clonotype comes from a man in his fifties or sixties who received an inactivated influenza vaccine. The sequenced sample was non-naive T cells sorted from PBMCs, obtained on the day of vaccination. The CDR3 nucleotides are TGTGCCAGCAGCCAAGAGGCCGGGACAGGGGGGACAGCTTTCTTT. This gives the protein CASSQEAGTGGTAFF.